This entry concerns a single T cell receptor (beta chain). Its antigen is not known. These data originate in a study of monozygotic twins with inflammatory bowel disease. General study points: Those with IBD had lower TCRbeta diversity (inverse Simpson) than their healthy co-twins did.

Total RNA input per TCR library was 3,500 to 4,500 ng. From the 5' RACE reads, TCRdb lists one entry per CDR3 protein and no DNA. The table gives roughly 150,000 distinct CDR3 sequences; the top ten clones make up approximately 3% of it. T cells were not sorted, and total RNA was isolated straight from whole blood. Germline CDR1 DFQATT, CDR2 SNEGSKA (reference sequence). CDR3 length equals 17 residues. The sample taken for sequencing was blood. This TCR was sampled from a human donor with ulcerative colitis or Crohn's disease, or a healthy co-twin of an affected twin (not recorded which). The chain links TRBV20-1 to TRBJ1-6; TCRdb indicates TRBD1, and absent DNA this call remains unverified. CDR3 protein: CSAKTTGVLSYNSPLHF.